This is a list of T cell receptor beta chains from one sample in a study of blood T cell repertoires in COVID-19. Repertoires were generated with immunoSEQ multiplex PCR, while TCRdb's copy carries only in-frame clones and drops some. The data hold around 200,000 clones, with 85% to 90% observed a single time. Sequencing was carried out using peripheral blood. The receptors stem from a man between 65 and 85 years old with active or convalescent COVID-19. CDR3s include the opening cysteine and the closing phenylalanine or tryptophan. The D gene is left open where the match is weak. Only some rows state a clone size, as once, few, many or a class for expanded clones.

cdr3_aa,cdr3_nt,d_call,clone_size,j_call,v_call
CASSQDGRPGLGETQYF,TGCGCCAGCAGCCAAGATGGCCGACCGGGACTAGGGGAGACCCAGTACTTC,TRBD2,.,TRBJ2-5,TRBV4-3
CASSLSRVVGEAFF,TGTGCCAGCAGTTTATCGAGGGTGGTGGGTGAAGCTTTCTTT,.,.,TRBJ1-1,TRBV27
CASRRDRTNTEAFF,TGCGCCAGCAGACGGGACAGGACGAACACTGAAGCTTTCTTT,TRBD1,.,TRBJ1-1,TRBV10-1
CASSADGTGFTGELFF,TGTGCCAGCAGCGCCGACGGGACAGGGTTCACCGGGGAGCTGTTTTTT,TRBD1,.,TRBJ2-2,TRBV9
CASSVPQTGFRGKLFF,TGTGCCAGCAGTGTACCCCAGACAGGCTTTCGTGGAAAACTGTTTTTT,.,.,TRBJ1-4,TRBV6-2/TRBV6-3
CSASDTLNTEAFF,TGCAGTGCTAGTGACACTTTGAACACTGAAGCTTTCTTT,.,.,TRBJ1-1,TRBV20-1
CASSLAGVGANVLTF,TGCGCCAGCAGCTTGGCAGGGGTCGGGGCCAACGTCCTGACTTTC,.,.,TRBJ2-6,TRBV5-1
CASSPTGTGRNSPLHF,TGTGCCAGCTCACCAACGGGTACAGGGCGGAATTCACCCCTCCACTTT,.,.,TRBJ1-6,TRBV18
CASSQETGGREAFF,TGTGCCAGCAGCCAAGAAACTGGGGGCCGTGAAGCTTTCTTT,.,.,TRBJ1-1,TRBV4-2
CASSSGKQGRNEKLFF,TGTGCCAGCAGCTCCGGTAAACAGGGTAGGAATGAAAAACTGTTTTTT,.,.,TRBJ1-4,TRBV7-3
CSASVGNEKLFF,TGCAGTGCTAGTGTGGGCAATGAAAAACTGTTTTTT,.,.,TRBJ1-4,TRBV20-1
CASSQERGRDLSNTEAFF,TGTGCCAGCAGCCAAGAAAGGGGTCGGGACTTATCAAACACTGAAGCTTTCTTT,.,.,TRBJ1-1,TRBV3-1/TRBV3-2
CASTSDRVNTEAFF,TGTGCCAGCACCTCGGACAGGGTGAACACTGAAGCTTTCTTT,TRBD1,.,TRBJ1-1,TRBV6-5
CATSPNMWEAQHF,TGTGCCACCAGTCCGAATATGTGGGAGGCCCAGCATTTT,.,.,TRBJ1-5,TRBV15
CASSLGTGTYYEQYF,TGTGCCAGCAGCTTAGGGACAGGGACATACTACGAGCAGTACTTC,TRBD1,.,TRBJ2-7,TRBV7-8
CASSEWGLGRELFF,TGTGCCAGCAGTGAATGGGGGCTGGGCAGGGAGCTGTTTTTT,.,.,TRBJ2-2,TRBV25-1
CASRRATPNSPLHF,TGTGCCAGCAGGAGGGCGACACCAAATTCACCCCTCCACTTT,.,few,TRBJ1-6,TRBV5-5
CASSPQGPQSSYEQYF,TGTGCCAGCAGCCCCCAGGGGCCCCAAAGCTCCTACGAGCAGTACTTC,.,once,TRBJ2-7,TRBV7-2
CASSTITGGRYGYTF,TGTGCCAGTAGTACCATAACAGGGGGCCGGTATGGCTACACCTTC,TRBD1,.,TRBJ1-2,TRBV19
CASSVSSSYNSPLHF,TGTGCCAGCAGCGTATCGAGCTCCTATAATTCACCCCTCCACTTT,.,.,TRBJ1-6,TRBV9
CASSHGAGETNEKLFF,TGTGCCAGCAGCCACGGAGCAGGGGAAACTAATGAAAAACTGTTTTTT,.,.,TRBJ1-4,TRBV2
CASSIGRQGVIRYGYTF,TGTGCCAGTAGTATAGGCCGACAGGGGGTAATACGTTATGGCTACACCTTC,TRBD1,once,TRBJ1-2,TRBV19
CASSYTRTVSGNTIYF,TGTGCCAGCAGCTATACGCGGACTGTCTCTGGAAACACCATATATTTT,.,.,TRBJ1-3,TRBV11-2
CAISDLGGGGYYTEAFF,TGTGCCATCAGTGACTTAGGTGGTGGGGGGTATTACACTGAAGCTTTCTTT,.,.,TRBJ1-1,TRBV10-3
CATSDTWPGGNTGELFF,TGTGCCACCAGTGATACTTGGCCCGGGGGAAACACCGGGGAGCTGTTTTTT,.,.,TRBJ2-2,TRBV24-1
CASSLGSGEGTEAFF,TGCGCCAGCAGCTTGGGATCAGGGGAAGGGACTGAAGCTTTCTTT,.,.,TRBJ1-1,TRBV5-1
CASTDTTLHADTQYF,TGTGCCAGCACCGATACTACCCTCCACGCAGATACGCAGTATTTT,.,.,TRBJ2-3,TRBV28
CASRSPRRSTQYF,TGTGCCAGCAGAAGCCCTAGAAGAAGTACGCAGTATTTT,.,.,TRBJ2-3,TRBV11-2
CSVGGQYNQPQHF,TGCAGCGTTGGTGGACAATACAATCAGCCCCAGCATTTT,.,.,TRBJ1-5,TRBV29-1
CASSLVWNTEAFF,TGTGCCAGCAGCTTAGTCTGGAACACTGAAGCTTTCTTT,.,.,TRBJ1-1,TRBV11-2
CASSYGWAGLNTEAFF,TGTGCCAGCAGTTACGGGTGGGCAGGGTTGAACACTGAAGCTTTCTTT,.,.,TRBJ1-1,TRBV6-5
CASSRAGLAGVYPAYNEQFF,TGTGCCAGCTCACGGGCGGGACTAGCGGGAGTATACCCCGCCTACAATGAGCAGTTCTTC,TRBD2,.,TRBJ2-1,TRBV18
CASRPASGSFNEQFF,TGTGCCAGCAGACCAGCTAGCGGGAGCTTCAATGAGCAGTTCTTC,TRBD2,.,TRBJ2-1,TRBV27
CASSYSQGFYYGYTF,TGTGCCAGCAGTTACTCGCAGGGCTTTTACTATGGCTACACCTTC,.,.,TRBJ1-2,TRBV6-6
CASSPRLAEYNEQFF,TGTGCCAGCAGCCCCAGACTAGCGGAGTACAATGAGCAGTTCTTC,TRBD2,.,TRBJ2-1,TRBV5-4
CASSAARYTDTQYF,TGTGCCAGCAGCGCCGCGCGGTACACAGATACGCAGTATTTT,.,.,TRBJ2-3,TRBV6-2/TRBV6-3
CASSDRKGMVGYTF,TGTGCCAGCAGTGACAGGAAAGGCATGGTTGGCTACACCTTC,.,.,TRBJ1-2,TRBV6-2/TRBV6-3
CASSFWTGLRTEAFF,TGTGCCAGCAGCTTTTGGACAGGTTTACGGACTGAAGCTTTCTTT,TRBD1,few,TRBJ1-1,TRBV7-2
CASSGGARETQYF,TGTGCCAGCAGCGGGGGGGCCCGGGAGACCCAGTACTTC,TRBD2,.,TRBJ2-5,TRBV12-3/TRBV12-4
CASSLSGRGTDTQYF,TGTGCCAGCAGCCTGAGCGGGAGAGGTACAGATACGCAGTATTTT,TRBD2,.,TRBJ2-3,TRBV5-4
CASSYSMGATDTQYF,TGTGCCAGCAGTTACTCAATGGGGGCCACAGATACGCAGTATTTT,.,.,TRBJ2-3,TRBV6-5
CASLGREDGAFF,TGTGCCAGCCTCGGCAGGGAAGATGGAGCTTTCTTT,.,once,TRBJ1-1,TRBV6-5
CASSLGGREREQFF,TGTGCCAGCAGCTTAGGAGGCAGGGAACGTGAGCAGTTCTTC,.,.,TRBJ2-1,TRBV11-2
CASSLGDRGEQPQHF,TGTGCCAGCAGCTTGGGGGACAGGGGAGAACAGCCCCAGCATTTT,TRBD1,.,TRBJ1-5,TRBV5-6
CASSFQGQAYYEQYF,TGTGCCAGCAGCTTCCAGGGACAGGCATACTACGAGCAGTACTTC,TRBD1,few,TRBJ2-7,TRBV7-2
CASSQDWTGRAEAFF,TGTGCCAGCAGCCAAGACTGGACAGGGCGGGCTGAAGCTTTCTTT,TRBD1,.,TRBJ1-1,TRBV28
CASTDRRFYGYTF,TGTGCCAGTACGGACAGGAGATTCTATGGCTACACCTTC,TRBD1,.,TRBJ1-2,TRBV19
CASSLIPGTYEQYF,TGTGCCAGCAGCTTAATCCCGGGGACCTACGAGCAGTACTTC,.,.,TRBJ2-7,TRBV11-2
CASSLFEGRTEAFF,TGTGCCAGCAGCCTATTCGAAGGGAGGACTGAAGCTTTCTTT,.,.,TRBJ1-1,TRBV7-2
CASSFTANYGYTF,TGTGCCAGCAGCTTTACGGCTAACTATGGCTACACCTTC,.,.,TRBJ1-2,TRBV5-6
CATSRGGANTEAFF,TGTGCCACCAGCAGAGGAGGAGCGAACACTGAAGCTTTCTTT,.,.,TRBJ1-1,TRBV15
CASSRDRGQAEAFF,TGTGCCAGCAGTCGGGACAGGGGGCAAGCTGAAGCTTTCTTT,TRBD1,.,TRBJ1-1,TRBV6-5
CASRPTGLAGGVYEQYF,TGTGCCAGCAGACCTACGGGACTAGCGGGAGGGGTATACGAGCAGTACTTC,TRBD2,.,TRBJ2-7,TRBV28
CASSSPGTGDYEQYF,TGTGCCAGCAGCTCCCCCGGGACAGGGGACTACGAGCAGTACTTC,TRBD1,few,TRBJ2-7,TRBV7-9
CASSAEYGYTF,TGTGCCAGCAGCGCAGAATATGGCTACACCTTC,.,.,TRBJ1-2,TRBV9
CASSTGQPHQPQHF,TGCGCCAGCAGCACGGGACAGCCCCATCAGCCCCAGCATTTT,TRBD1,once,TRBJ1-5,TRBV5-1
CASSKTSGTTYEQYF,TGTGCCAGCAGCAAAACTAGCGGGACAACCTACGAGCAGTACTTC,TRBD2,.,TRBJ2-7,TRBV6-5
CASSLEGGLNTEAFF,TGTGCCAGCAGCTTAGAAGGGGGCCTGAACACTGAAGCTTTCTTT,TRBD1,.,TRBJ1-1,TRBV7-2
CASSRGGFDADTQYF,TGTGCCAGCAGCAGAGGGGGCTTTGACGCAGATACGCAGTATTTT,TRBD1,.,TRBJ2-3,TRBV7-2